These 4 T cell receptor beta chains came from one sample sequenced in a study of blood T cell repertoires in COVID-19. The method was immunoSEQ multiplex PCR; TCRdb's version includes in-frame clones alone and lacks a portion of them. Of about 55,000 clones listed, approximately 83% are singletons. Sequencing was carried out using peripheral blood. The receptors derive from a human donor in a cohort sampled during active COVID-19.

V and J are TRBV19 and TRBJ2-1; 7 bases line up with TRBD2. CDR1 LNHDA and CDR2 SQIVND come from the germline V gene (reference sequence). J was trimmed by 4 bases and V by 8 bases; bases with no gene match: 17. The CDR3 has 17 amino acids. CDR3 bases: TGTGCCAGTGCAAGTAGTGGCGGGAGCTTTTATTACAATGAGCAGTTCTTC. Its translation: CASASSGGSFYYNEQFF.

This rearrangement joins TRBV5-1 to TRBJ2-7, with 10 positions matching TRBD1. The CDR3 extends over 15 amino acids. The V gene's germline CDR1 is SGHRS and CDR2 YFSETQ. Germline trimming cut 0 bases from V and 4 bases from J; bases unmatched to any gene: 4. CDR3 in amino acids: CASSLGGQGLYEQYF. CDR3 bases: TGCGCCAGCAGCTTGGGGGGACAGGGGTTATACGAGCAGTACTTC.

The CDR3 DNA reads TGTGCCACCAGTGATACCGGGTGGTCGAGCGGCAGCTCCTACAATGAGCAGTTCTTC. Protein: CATSDTGWSSGSSYNEQFF. The chain carries TRBV24-1 and TRBJ2-1, with D possibly being TRBD2 (5 bases). Trimming left V 3 bases short and J 0 bases short, with 20 bases between. Germline CDR1 and CDR2: KGHDR and SFDVKD. CDR3 length: 19 residues.

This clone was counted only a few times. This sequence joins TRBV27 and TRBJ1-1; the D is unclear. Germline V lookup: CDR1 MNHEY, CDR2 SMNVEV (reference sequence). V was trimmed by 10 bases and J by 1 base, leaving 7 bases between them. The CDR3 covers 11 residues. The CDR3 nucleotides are TGTGCCACCCTCTCGAACACTGAAGCTTTCTTT. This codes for CATLSNTEAFF.